A single sample gave rise to the 32 T cell receptor beta chains below, sequenced in a study of molecular identifiers for immune sequencing clone quantification. TCRdb independently ran MiXCR on the PCR reads; one entry per CDR3 protein. The table has 88,000 or so distinct CDR3 sequences, under 25% seen once; the top ten hold approximately 1%. Sequencing used naive CD8+ T cells from blood, with Jurkat cell RNA spiked in. Subset noted: FACS-sorted CD8+CD4-CCR7+CD45RA+ naive T cells. The receptors shown here come from a human donor in good health. Some libraries in this study had Jurkat cell RNA spiked in.

Turning to this clonotype: A read error may explain this, as a much larger clone is one base away. The rearrangement uses TRBV7-9 and TRBJ2-5; D is unresolved. Germline CDR1 SEHNR, CDR2 FQNEAQ (reference sequence). This CDR3 is 15 amino acids long. V dropped 1 base and J dropped 0 bases, with 9 bases sitting between them. CDR3 amino acids: CASSLGVAYQETQYF. CDR3 nucleotides: TGTGCCAGCAGCTTAGGAGTCGCGTACCAAGAGACCCAGTACTTC.

This clonotype appeared many times. The V gene is TRBV7-2, the J gene TRBJ1-1; D is ambiguous. Germline V gene lookup returns CDR1 SGHTA and CDR2 FQGNSA. V gave up 5 bases and J gave up 0 bases, with 1 base separating them. The length of the CDR3 is 11 residues. The CDR3 DNA follows: TGTGCCAGCAGCCTGAACACTGAAGCTTTCTTT. Protein: CASSLNTEAFF.

This clonotype has just a few counts. This rearrangement joins TRBV3-1 to TRBJ2-1, with a possible D match to TRBD2 (6 bases). V lost 0 bases to trimming and J lost 4 bases, with 13 bases between them. Germline V CDR1 and CDR2: LGHDT, YNNKEL (reference sequence). This CDR3 contains 16 residues. The CDR3 sequence: CASSQDPAGPYNEQFF. The DNA for the CDR3 is TGTGCCAGCAGCCAAGATCCGGCGGGGCCGTACAATGAGCAGTTCTTC.

In its sample, this clonotype was seen many times. This chain uses TRBV7-8 with TRBJ2-3; 14 positions agree with TRBD2. Germline lookup yields CDR1 SGHVS and CDR2 FQNEAQ. CDR3 size: 16 residues. V shed 5 bases, J shed 6 bases, and the junction held 7 bases outside the gene matches. The CDR3 bases are TGTGCCAGCAGCCACAAGACTAGCGGGAGGGAGGATACGCAGTATTTT. As protein: CASSHKTSGREDTQYF.

The DNA of the CDR3 is TGTGCCAGCAGCGTACGGACTAGCGGGAGCTCCTACGAGCAGTACTTC. Translation gives CASSVRTSGSSYEQYF. The chain joins TRBV7-8 to TRBJ2-7; 13 bases are shared with TRBD2. V gave up 5 bases and J gave up 0 bases; unmatched junction bases: 4. This CDR3 has 16 amino acids. The V gene's germline CDR1 is SGHVS and CDR2 FQNEAQ.

V usage is TRBV19 and J usage is TRBJ2-2; 8 nucleotides align to TRBD2. Germline CDR1 is LNHDA and CDR2 is SQIVND (reference sequence). The V segment lost 6 bases and the J segment 4 bases; nucleotides outside the gene matches: 7. The CDR3 totals 15 residues. The DNA for the CDR3 is TGTGCCAGTAGGATTGGGACTAGAGGCACCGGGGAGCTGTTTTTT. It codes for CASRIGTRGTGELFF. The full variable domain, in which reference TRBV19 and TRBJ2-2 provide the parts outside the CDR3, is DGGITQSPKYLFRKEGQNVTLSCEQNLNHDAMYWYRQDPGQGLRLIYYSQIVNDFQKGDIAEGYSVSREKKESFPLTVTSAQKNPTAFYLCASRIGTRGTGELFFGEGSRLTVL.

V and J are TRBV6-2 or TRBV6-3 and TRBJ2-1; 8 bases align to TRBD2. Losses at the gene ends were 1 base for V and 3 bases for J; bases not matched to a gene: 8. Germline lookup yields CDR1 MNHEY and CDR2 SVGEGT. This CDR3 is built from 17 residues. Written as DNA, the CDR3 is TGTGCCAGCAGTTACTACCCTCAAGCGGGAGACTACAATGAGCAGTTCTTC. Amino acids: CASSYYPQAGDYNEQFF.

This clonotype was seen a few times. V usage is TRBV15 and J usage is TRBJ2-3; no clear D. This CDR3 is built from 13 residues. With 1 base removed from V and 3 bases from J, the gap between germline ends came to 5 bases. Germline V gene lookup returns CDR1 LNHNV and CDR2 YYDKDF (reference sequence). The CDR3 DNA reads TGTGCCACCAGCAGAGTAGGTACAGATACGCAGTATTTT. Translation: CATSRVGTDTQYF.

The CDR3 reads CASSFGWGTRDTQETQYF. The CDR3 nucleotides read TGTGCCAGCAGCTTTGGCTGGGGGACACGGGATACCCAAGAGACCCAGTACTTC. The rearrangement uses TRBV7-6 and TRBJ2-5, with a weak D call TRBD1 (6 bases). Trimming stripped 3 bases from V and 1 base from J, with 21 bases between. The germline CDR1 and CDR2 sequences are SGHVS and FNYEAQ. This CDR3 comprises 18 residues.

Note on this clonotype: One base away lies a much larger clone, so this may be a sequencing read error. This chain joins TRBV5-1 and TRBJ2-1; the D gene is possibly TRBD2 (5 bases). Trimming removed 0 bases at V and 5 bases at J, with 15 bases between. Germline CDR1 and CDR2: SGHRS and YFSETQ. The CDR3 runs 16 residues. CDR3 DNA sequence: TGCGCCAGCAGCTTGGAGGTGGGCCCGAGGGACAATGAGCAGTTCTTC. Translated: CASSLEVGPRDNEQFF. Combining the CDR3 with reference TRBV5-1 and TRBJ2-1 gives the whole variable domain KAGVTQTPRYLIKTRGQQVTLSCSPISGHRSVSWYQQTPGQGLQFLFEYFSETQRNKGNFPGRFSGRQFSNSRSEMNVSTLELGDSALYLCASSLEVGPRDNEQFFGPGTRLTVL.

Notes on this clonotype: This CDR3 is missing its conserved last phenylalanine or tryptophan, likely due to a read error. The J gene is TRBJ1-1, the V gene TRBV9; D is unclear. Germline lookup yields CDR1 SGDLS and CDR2 YYNGEE. This CDR3 has 15 residues. The V end lost 4 bases, the J end lost 4 bases, and 17 bases lay between the germline ends. The CDR3 nucleotides read TGTGCCAGCAGCCCCGCTCTAGGGTCGGGCACTGAAGCTTTCTCT. It is translated as CASSPALGSGTEAFS.

This clonotype was seen a few times. The gene calls are TRBV7-8 and TRBJ2-3, with a possible D match to TRBD1 (7 bases). The CDR3 runs 15 residues. CDR1 SGHVS and CDR2 FQNEAQ come from the germline V gene. V was pared by 5 bases and J by 2 bases, with 14 bases between. CDR3 in amino acids: CASSNTRGATDTQYF. CDR3 nucleotides: TGTGCCAGCAGCAACACCAGGGGGGCCACAGATACGCAGTATTTT.

Note on this clonotype: A single base separates this from a much larger clone, so it may be a read error. The V call is TRBV28, the J call TRBJ2-7; D gene ambiguous. The germline gives CDR1 MDHEN, CDR2 SYDVKM. The CDR3 contains 12 residues. The CDR3 nucleotides read TGTGCCAGCAGTTTGCCGAACTACGTGCAGTACTTC. Residues: CASSLPNYVQYF.

This clonotype was observed a few times. The junction differs from germline at one of its ends, possibly a read error. This sequence joins TRBV6-5 and TRBJ1-1, with D unresolved. CDR3 size: 11 residues. Germline-derived CDR1 and CDR2 are MNHEY and SVGAGI. This chain's CDR3 is CAGSWLDEAFF. DNA of the CDR3: TGTGCCGGCAGTTGGCTGGATGAAGCTTTCTTT.

Comments on this clonotype: A read error is likely, as this CDR3 ends without the conserved phenylalanine or tryptophan. This rearrangement joins TRBV2 to TRBJ2-2; no firm D call. Germline loops: CDR1 SNHLY, CDR2 FYNNEI. Trimming stripped 5 bases from V and 3 bases from J, with 10 bases between. The CDR3 contains 14 residues. CDR3 residues: CASSSGPHTGELFL. Here the CDR3 DNA reads TGTGCCAGCAGTTCCGGGCCCCACACCGGGGAGCTGTTTCTT.

In this sample, this clonotype turned up many times. The chain links TRBV29-1 to TRBJ2-7, with D perhaps matching TRBD1 or TRBD2 (5 bases each). Trimming stripped 6 bases from V and 2 bases from J, with 20 bases between. This CDR3 spans 15 amino acids. Germline assignment: CDR1 SQVTM and CDR2 ANQGSEA. CDR3 sequence (DNA): TGCAGCGTCCTTGGGACCGCGGATCAAACCTACGAGCAGTACTTC. It yields the protein CSVLGTADQTYEQYF.

This clonotype was recorded only once. One junction end does not reproduce the germline sequence, and a read error may be involved. The chain's CDR3 is CSVLDPFSGDTIYF. The CDR3 DNA sequence: TGCAGCGTCCTGGATCCCTTCTCTGGAGACACCATATATTTT. The chain recombines TRBV29-1 with TRBJ1-3; D remains unclear. Looked up from germline, CDR1 is SQVTM and CDR2 is ANQGSEA. This CDR3 contains 14 residues. Drawing the rest from reference TRBV29-1 and TRBJ1-3, the complete variable domain is SAVISQKPSRDICQRGTSLTIQCQVDSQVTMMFWYRQQPGQSLTLIATANQGSEATYESGFVIDKFPISRPNLTFSTLTVSNMSPEDSSIYLCSVLDPFSGDTIYFGEGSWLTVV.

As to this clonotype: A read error is possible here, since a much larger clone lies one base away. This chain joins TRBV6-5 and TRBJ1-1, with 10 bases identical to TRBD1. The CDR3 extends over 14 amino acids. The trim removed 8 bases at V and 3 bases at J, leaving 6 bases unmatched. The V gene's germline CDR1 is MNHEY and CDR2 SVGAGI. This chain's CDR3 is CASCRQGADTEAFF. The CDR3 DNA reads TGTGCCAGCTGTCGACAGGGGGCGGACACTGAAGCTTTCTTT.

A remark on this clonotype: This sequence may be a read error, since a much larger clone differs from it by one base. This chain joins TRBV6-1 and TRBJ1-5; D call uncertain. The CDR3 extends over 16 amino acids. The V gene's germline CDR1 is MNHNS and CDR2 SASEGT. The CDR3 DNA sequence: TGTGCCAGCCGTGAGTTCGTCGGAGGGAGCAATCAGCCCCAGCATTTT. This translates into CASREFVGGSNQPQHF.

This clonotype was recorded at least ten times. Germline is not matched at one junction end, which may reflect a read error. The CDR3 coding sequence is TGTGCCAGCAGCTTAGAACAGGAAGTCGTCTATCCGGTCGGAGGTCTGACCTTC. This codes for CASSLEQEVVYPVGGLTF. V usage is TRBV7-9 and J usage is TRBJ2-7; either TRBD1 or TRBD2 may fit D (5 bases each). Germline V gene sequence: CDR1 SEHNR, CDR2 FQNEAQ (reference sequence). The length of the CDR3 is 18 residues.

This clonotype appeared many times. The chain uses TRBV6-1 and TRBJ2-7, with 8 bases fitting TRBD1. CDR3 length: 16 residues. Looked up from germline, CDR1 is MNHNS and CDR2 is SASEGT. With 4 bases clipped from V and 2 bases from J, the junction kept 10 bases outside the gene matches. The CDR3 here is CASSAPGTGIPYEQYF. The CDR3, as DNA: TGTGCCAGCAGTGCCCCCGGGACAGGCATACCCTACGAGCAGTACTTC.

In this sample, this clonotype turned up many times. This chain joins TRBV11-2 and TRBJ2-7, with 9 nucleotides matching TRBD1. Trimming removed 1 base from V and 6 bases from J; junction bases left unmatched: 7. Per the germline V gene, CDR1 is SGHAT and CDR2 is FQNNGV. This CDR3 contains 15 residues. CDR3 DNA sequence: TGTGCCAGCAGCTTAGCGACGGGACAGGGAAGCGAGCAGTACTTC. Its protein is CASSLATGQGSEQYF.

This clonotype has a count of ten or more. V gene TRBV29-1 combines with J gene TRBJ2-3; no clear D gene. The CDR3 has 15 residues. V lost 0 bases, J lost 4 bases, and 14 bases lay in between. The germline CDR1 and CDR2 sequences are SQVTM and ANQGSEA. CDR3 in amino acids: CSVEDLGYGSDTQYF. As DNA, the CDR3 is TGCAGCGTTGAAGATCTGGGGTATGGATCAGATACGCAGTATTTT.

The table lists this clonotype with many counts. V usage is TRBV5-4 and J usage is TRBJ2-3; D unclear. Trimming removed 0 bases from V and 4 bases from J, with 6 bases in between. Germline values: CDR1 SGHNT, CDR2 YYREEE (reference sequence). This CDR3 has 13 residues. The CDR3: CASSLGSPDTQYF. The CDR3 DNA sequence: TGTGCCAGCAGCTTGGGCAGCCCAGATACGCAGTATTTT.

This clonotype was seen more than once but under ten times. The chain uses TRBV7-2 and TRBJ2-1; 7 nucleotides agree with TRBD1. The CDR3 sequence is 18 residues long. The V and J ends lost 1 base and 10 bases, in that order; junction bases with no gene match: 19. CDR1 and CDR2 (germline): SGHTA, FQGNSA. DNA for the CDR3: TGTGCCAGCAGCTTAGGAGAGTTCGACTTGCGTCTAGGGGGCGAGCAGTTCTTC. Amino acids: CASSLGEFDLRLGGEQFF.

This clonotype was observed at least ten times. The V call is TRBV11-2, the J call TRBJ2-7; 10 positions match TRBD2. The length of the CDR3 is 18 residues. Germline loops: CDR1 SGHAT, CDR2 FQNNGV. With V trimmed by 0 bases and J by 1 base, 9 bases remained unmatched. The CDR3 spells CASSLDPPLAGTSYEQYF. As DNA, the CDR3 is TGTGCCAGCAGCTTAGATCCCCCACTAGCGGGGACATCCTACGAGCAGTACTTC.

Ten or more counts support this clonotype. The chain is built from TRBV27 and TRBJ2-7; possibly TRBD2 for D (5 bases). The germline V gene has CDR1 MNHEY and CDR2 SMNVEV (reference sequence). The germline V and J ends were trimmed by 3 bases and 6 bases, with 9 bases remaining between them. The CDR3 contains 12 residues. The CDR3 sequence is CASSLSGFEQYF. The CDR3 DNA follows: TGTGCCAGCAGTTTGTCGGGGTTCGAGCAGTACTTC.

At least ten counts were recorded for this clonotype. J is TRBJ2-1 and V is TRBV20-1, with 7 bases identical to TRBD1. The CDR3 consists of 14 residues. Germline lookup yields CDR1 DFQATT and CDR2 SNEGSKA (reference sequence). The V segment lost 5 bases and the J segment 8 bases; nucleotides outside the gene matches: 12. Here the CDR3 reads CSAADRIAIYEQFF. For the CDR3, the DNA is TGCAGTGCTGCGGACAGGATCGCAATCTATGAGCAGTTCTTC.

This clonotype has a handful of counts. The chain combines TRBV6-2 or TRBV6-3 with TRBJ2-1; the match to TRBD1 covers 8 bases. After removal of 6 bases from V and 6 bases from J, the junction contained 1 base not matched to a gene. The germline V gene has CDR1 MNHEY and CDR2 SVGEGT. This CDR3 has 12 residues. CDR3 sequence (DNA): TGTGCCAGCAGCGGGACAGGCAATGAGCAGTTCTTC. The encoded protein is CASSGTGNEQFF.

In this sample, this clonotype turned up many times. The chain uses TRBV12-3 or TRBV12-4 and TRBJ2-3; no definite D call. The CDR3 runs to 13 residues. Trimming shortened V by 3 bases and J by 3 bases, and 7 bases separated the two germline ends. As DNA, the CDR3 is TGTGCCAGCAGTTTCTCCGGAACAGATACGCAGTATTTT. Protein sequence: CASSFSGTDTQYF.

The V and J genes are TRBV2 and TRBJ2-7, with D perhaps TRBD1 (5 bases). CDR1 SNHLY and CDR2 FYNNEI come from the germline V gene. V was pared by 8 bases and J by 1 base, with 12 bases between. CDR3 size: 13 residues. The CDR3 sequence: CASVRQGSYEQYF. CDR3 nucleotide sequence: TGTGCCAGCGTCCGTCAGGGTTCCTACGAGCAGTACTTC.

For this clonotype: Being one base from a much bigger clone, this may be a read error. This rearrangement joins TRBV11-1 to TRBJ1-1; D is perhaps TRBD1 (5 bases). The V end lost 8 bases, the J end lost 3 bases, and 10 bases lay between the germline ends. This CDR3 comprises 12 residues. Germline CDR1 SGHAT, CDR2 FQDESV (reference sequence). The CDR3: CASGTGHTEAFF. CDR3 nucleotide sequence: TGTGCCAGCGGGACGGGGCACACTGAAGCTTTCTTT. The full variable domain, in which reference TRBV11-1 and TRBJ1-1 provide the parts outside the CDR3, is EAEVAQSPRYKITEKSQAVAFWCDPISGHATLYWYRQILGQGPELLVQFQDESVVDDSQLPKDRFSAERLKGVDSTLKIQPAELGDSAMYLCASGTGHTEAFFGQGTRLTVV.